This T cell receptor (beta chain) was captured by sequencing in a study of technical replicates of blood from several donors. Data came from immunoSEQ multiplex PCR; TCRdb stores just in-frame clones and leaves some out. The repertoire holds 60,000 to 95,000 clones, with about nine tenths as singletons. This receptor was identified in a human donor in good health. Some clones in this sample may be carry-over from other donors' samples. Specimen: T cells isolated from PBMCs.

Written as DNA, the CDR3 is TGTGCCAGCAGCTTGGGACAGAACCAAGAGACCCAGTACTTC. This translates into CASSLGQNQETQYF. This chain joins TRBV5-6 and TRBJ2-5; D might be TRBD1 (5 bases). This CDR3 has 14 amino acids. V was shortened by 0 bases and J by 0 bases, with 6 bases between the two germline ends. CDR1 and CDR2 from the germline V gene are SGHDT and YYEEEE.